This T cell receptor beta chain was identified during a study of cytomegalovirus exposure and HLA in healthy donors. Germline assignment: CDR1 SEHNR and CDR2 FQNEAQ (reference sequence). V lost 1 base, J lost 6 bases, and 13 bases lay in between. The CDR3 has 14 amino acids. In the PCR, 60 Vbeta and 13 Jbeta primers were used. Original handling: As a later analysis found, there were tens of millions of unique TCR beta chains, of which roughly 11 million were shared. Some clones are missing from TCRdb's copy, which holds only in-frame ones; the method was immunoSEQ multiplex PCR. V, J and clone size were drawn from that table, and D and trimming were deduced from the DNA. This sample has about 120,000 clones; about 70% occur once, and the top ten carry approximately 2%. Notes on this clone: Its specificity is not known.

The study, taken as a whole, reports: CMV antigen specificity of a few CMV-associated chains was confirmed in vitro. One variant, a missense change in DCLRE1C, was linked in a later analysis to TCR beta V- and J-gene trimming.

Everyone who donated was a healthy bone marrow donor. The origin of this receptor is a human donor in good health. Sequencing was carried out using PBMCs. The gene calls are TRBV7-9 and TRBJ2-7; D might be TRBD1 (5 bases). Written as DNA, the CDR3 is TGTGCCAGCAGCTTAGTAGGTCAGGGTGGCGAGCAGTACTTC. This encodes CASSLVGQGGEQYF.